The clone carrying this TCR beta chain showed up just a few times. Repertoires were generated with immunoSEQ multiplex PCR, while TCRdb's copy carries only in-frame clones and drops some. The sample lists roughly 100,000 clones, 87% occurring once. These data are taken from a study of blood T cell repertoires in COVID-19. The TCR originated in a woman aged 50 to 60 with COVID-19, enrolled during active disease. Sequences were obtained from peripheral blood.

CDR3 amino acids: CASSKTRDRVYEQYF. CDR3 coding DNA: TGTGCCAGCAGCAAAACCCGGGACAGGGTTTACGAGCAGTACTTC. The chain carries TRBV7-9 and TRBJ2-7, with TRBD1 matching 9 bases. Germline-derived CDR1 and CDR2 are SEHNR and FQNEAQ (reference sequence). The CDR3 loop spans 15 amino acids. V lost 5 bases, J lost 4 bases, and 9 bases stayed unmatched. The full variable domain, completed using reference TRBV7-9 and TRBJ2-7, is DTGVSQNPRHKITKRGQNVTFRCDPISEHNRLYWYRQTLGQGPEFLTYFQNEAQLEKSRLLSDRFSAERPKGSFSTLEIQRTEQGDSAMYLCASSKTRDRVYEQYFGPGTRLTVT.